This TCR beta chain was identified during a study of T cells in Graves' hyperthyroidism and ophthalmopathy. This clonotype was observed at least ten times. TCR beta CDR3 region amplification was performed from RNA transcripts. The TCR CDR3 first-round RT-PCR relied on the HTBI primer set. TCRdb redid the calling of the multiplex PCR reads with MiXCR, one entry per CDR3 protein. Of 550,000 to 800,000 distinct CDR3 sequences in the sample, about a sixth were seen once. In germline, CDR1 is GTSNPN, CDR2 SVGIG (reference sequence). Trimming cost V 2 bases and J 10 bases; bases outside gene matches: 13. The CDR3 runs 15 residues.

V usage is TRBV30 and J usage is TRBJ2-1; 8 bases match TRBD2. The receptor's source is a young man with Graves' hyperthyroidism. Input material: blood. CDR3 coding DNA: TGTGCCTGGAGTTTAGGGACACGCGGGAGGAGAGAGCAGTTCTTC. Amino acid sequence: CAWSLGTRGRREQFF.